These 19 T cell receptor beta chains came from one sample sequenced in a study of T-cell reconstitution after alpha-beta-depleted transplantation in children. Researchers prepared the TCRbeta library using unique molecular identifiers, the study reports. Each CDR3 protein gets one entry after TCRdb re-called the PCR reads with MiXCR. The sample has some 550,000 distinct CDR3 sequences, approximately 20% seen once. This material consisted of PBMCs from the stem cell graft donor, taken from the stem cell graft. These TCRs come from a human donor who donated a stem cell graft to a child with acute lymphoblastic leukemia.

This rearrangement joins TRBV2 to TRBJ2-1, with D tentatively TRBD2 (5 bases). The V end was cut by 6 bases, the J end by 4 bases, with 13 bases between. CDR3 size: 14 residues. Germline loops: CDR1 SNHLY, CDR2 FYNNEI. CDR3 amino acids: CASSGISPYNEQFF. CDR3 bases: TGTGCCAGCAGCGGGATCTCACCTTACAATGAGCAGTTCTTC.

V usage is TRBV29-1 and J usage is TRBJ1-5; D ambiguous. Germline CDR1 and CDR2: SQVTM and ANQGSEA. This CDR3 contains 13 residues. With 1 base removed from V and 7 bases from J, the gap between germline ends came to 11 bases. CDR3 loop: CSVEAFENQPQHF. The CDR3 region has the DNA TGCAGCGTTGAAGCTTTTGAGAACCAGCCCCAGCATTTT.

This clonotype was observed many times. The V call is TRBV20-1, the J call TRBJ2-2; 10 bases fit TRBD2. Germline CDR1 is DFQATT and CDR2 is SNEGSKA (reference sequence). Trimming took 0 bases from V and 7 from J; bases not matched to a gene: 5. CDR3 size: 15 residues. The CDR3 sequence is CSARDLSGRGGELFF. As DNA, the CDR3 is TGCAGTGCTAGAGATTTGAGCGGGAGGGGCGGGGAGCTGTTTTTT.

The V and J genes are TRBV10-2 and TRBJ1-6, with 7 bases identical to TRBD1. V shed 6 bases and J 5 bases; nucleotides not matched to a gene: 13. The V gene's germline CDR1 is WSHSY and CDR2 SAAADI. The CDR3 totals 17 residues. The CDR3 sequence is CASSAGQRLQNNSPLHF. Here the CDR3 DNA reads TGCGCCAGCAGCGCGGGACAGCGCTTACAGAATAATTCACCCCTCCACTTT.

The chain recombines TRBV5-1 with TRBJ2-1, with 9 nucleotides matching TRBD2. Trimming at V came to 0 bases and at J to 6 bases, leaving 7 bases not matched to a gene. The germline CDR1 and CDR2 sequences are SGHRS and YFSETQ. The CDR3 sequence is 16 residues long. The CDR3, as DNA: TGCGCCAGCAGCTTGGAAGGACTAGCGCGGATCAATGAGCAGTTCTTC. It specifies CASSLEGLARINEQFF.

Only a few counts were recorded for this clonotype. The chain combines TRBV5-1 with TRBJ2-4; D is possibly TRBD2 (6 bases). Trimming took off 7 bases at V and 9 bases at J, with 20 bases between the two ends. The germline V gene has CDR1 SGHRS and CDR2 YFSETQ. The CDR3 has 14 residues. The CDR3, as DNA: TGCGCCAGCGGTATTAGCCCGGGGGTCGGCATTCAGTACTTC. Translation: CASGISPGVGIQYF.

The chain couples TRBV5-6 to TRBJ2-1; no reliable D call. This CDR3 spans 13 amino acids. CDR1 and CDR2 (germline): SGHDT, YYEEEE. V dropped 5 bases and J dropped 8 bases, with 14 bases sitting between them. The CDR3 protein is CASSWTSWDEQFF. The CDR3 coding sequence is TGTGCCAGCAGTTGGACCAGCTGGGATGAGCAGTTCTTC.

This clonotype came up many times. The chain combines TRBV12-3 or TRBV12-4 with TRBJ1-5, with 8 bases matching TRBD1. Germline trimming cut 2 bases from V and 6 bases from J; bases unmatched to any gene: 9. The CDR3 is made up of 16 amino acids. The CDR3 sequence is CASSLSGGGRVQPQHF. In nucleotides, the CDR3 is TGTGCCAGCAGTTTATCAGGGGGCGGGAGGGTTCAGCCCCAGCATTTT.

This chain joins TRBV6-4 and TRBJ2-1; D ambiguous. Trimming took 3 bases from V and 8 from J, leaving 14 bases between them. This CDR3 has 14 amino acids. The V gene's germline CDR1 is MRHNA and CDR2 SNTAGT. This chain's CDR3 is CASSDPGVPYEQFF. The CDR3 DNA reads TGTGCCAGCAGTGATCCAGGTGTTCCCTATGAGCAGTTCTTC.

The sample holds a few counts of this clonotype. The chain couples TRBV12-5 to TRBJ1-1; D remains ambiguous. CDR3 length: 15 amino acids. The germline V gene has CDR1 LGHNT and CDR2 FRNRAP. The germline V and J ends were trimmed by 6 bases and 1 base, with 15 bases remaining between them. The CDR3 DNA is TGTGCTAGTGGCCCCATTCCCGTCACGAACACTGAAGCTTTCTTT. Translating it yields CASGPIPVTNTEAFF.

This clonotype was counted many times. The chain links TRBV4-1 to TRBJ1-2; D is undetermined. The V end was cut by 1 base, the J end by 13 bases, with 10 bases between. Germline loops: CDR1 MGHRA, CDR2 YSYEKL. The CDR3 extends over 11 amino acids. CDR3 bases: TGCGCCAGCAGCCAAGGGCCGAACTGCACCTTC. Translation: CASSQGPNCTF.

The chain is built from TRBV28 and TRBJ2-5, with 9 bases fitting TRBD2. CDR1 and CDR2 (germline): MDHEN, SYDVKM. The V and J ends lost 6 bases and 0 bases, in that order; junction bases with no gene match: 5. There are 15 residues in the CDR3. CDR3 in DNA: TGTGCCAGCAGGGGCCGACTAGCGGACCAAGAGACCCAGTACTTC. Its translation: CASRGRLADQETQYF.

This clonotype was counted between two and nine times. CDR3 coding DNA: TGTGCCAGCAGCTTAGTCCGTATAGGGACATACGAGCAGTACTTC. Its protein product is CASSLVRIGTYEQYF. This chain links TRBV7-8 with TRBJ2-7; TRBD1 might be the D (6 bases). Germline CDR1 reads SGHVS; CDR2 reads FQNEAQ. Trimming pared 1 base from V and 4 bases from J, leaving 14 bases between. The CDR3 is 15 amino acids.

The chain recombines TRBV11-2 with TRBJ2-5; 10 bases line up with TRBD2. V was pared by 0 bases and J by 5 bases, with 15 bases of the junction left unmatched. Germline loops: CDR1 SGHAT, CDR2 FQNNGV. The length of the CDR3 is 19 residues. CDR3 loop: CASSLEELDEREGDETQYF. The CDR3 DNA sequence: TGTGCCAGCAGCTTAGAAGAGCTTGATGAGCGGGAGGGCGACGAGACCCAGTACTTC. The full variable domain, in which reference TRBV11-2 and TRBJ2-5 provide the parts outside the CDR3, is EAGVAQSPRYKIIEKRQSVAFWCNPISGHATLYWYQQILGQGPKLLIQFQNNGVVDDSQLPKDRFSAERLKGVDSTLKIQPAKLEDSAVYLCASSLEELDEREGDETQYFGPGTRLLVL.

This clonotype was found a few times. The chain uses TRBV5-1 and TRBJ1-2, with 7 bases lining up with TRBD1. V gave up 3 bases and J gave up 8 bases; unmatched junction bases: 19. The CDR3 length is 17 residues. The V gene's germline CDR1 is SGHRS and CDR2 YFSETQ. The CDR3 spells CASSSRTGALLGLGYTF. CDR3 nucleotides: TGCGCCAGCAGCTCCCGTACAGGGGCCCTTTTGGGCCTCGGCTACACCTTC.

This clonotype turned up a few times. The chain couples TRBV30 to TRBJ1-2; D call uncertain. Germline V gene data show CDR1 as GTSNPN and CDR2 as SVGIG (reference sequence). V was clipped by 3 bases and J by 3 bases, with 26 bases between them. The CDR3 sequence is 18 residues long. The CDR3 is CAWRVGGTVRAAHYGYTF. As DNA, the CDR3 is TGTGCCTGGAGAGTGGGTGGTACGGTGAGGGCAGCTCACTATGGCTACACCTTC.

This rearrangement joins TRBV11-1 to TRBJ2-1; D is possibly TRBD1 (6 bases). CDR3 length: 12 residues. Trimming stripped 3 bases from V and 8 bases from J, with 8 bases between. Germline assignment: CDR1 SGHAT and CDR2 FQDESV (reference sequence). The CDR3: CASSLGADEQFF. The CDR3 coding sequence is TGTGCCAGCAGCTTGGGGGCGGATGAGCAGTTCTTC. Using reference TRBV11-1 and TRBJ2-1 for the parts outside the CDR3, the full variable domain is EAEVAQSPRYKITEKSQAVAFWCDPISGHATLYWYRQILGQGPELLVQFQDESVVDDSQLPKDRFSAERLKGVDSTLKIQPAELGDSAMYLCASSLGADEQFFGPGTRLTVL.

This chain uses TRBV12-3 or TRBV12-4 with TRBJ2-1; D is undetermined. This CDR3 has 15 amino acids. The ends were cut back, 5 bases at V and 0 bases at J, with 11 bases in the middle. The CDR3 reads CASSLSIPSYNEQFF. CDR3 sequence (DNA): TGTGCCAGCAGTCTTTCAATCCCCTCCTACAATGAGCAGTTCTTC.

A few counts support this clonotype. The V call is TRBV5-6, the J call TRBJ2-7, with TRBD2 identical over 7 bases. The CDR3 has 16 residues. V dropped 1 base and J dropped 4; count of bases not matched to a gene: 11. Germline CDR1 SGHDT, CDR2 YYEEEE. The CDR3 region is CASSLTGLADPYEQYF. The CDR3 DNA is TGTGCCAGCAGCTTGACCGGGCTAGCGGACCCTTACGAGCAGTACTTC.